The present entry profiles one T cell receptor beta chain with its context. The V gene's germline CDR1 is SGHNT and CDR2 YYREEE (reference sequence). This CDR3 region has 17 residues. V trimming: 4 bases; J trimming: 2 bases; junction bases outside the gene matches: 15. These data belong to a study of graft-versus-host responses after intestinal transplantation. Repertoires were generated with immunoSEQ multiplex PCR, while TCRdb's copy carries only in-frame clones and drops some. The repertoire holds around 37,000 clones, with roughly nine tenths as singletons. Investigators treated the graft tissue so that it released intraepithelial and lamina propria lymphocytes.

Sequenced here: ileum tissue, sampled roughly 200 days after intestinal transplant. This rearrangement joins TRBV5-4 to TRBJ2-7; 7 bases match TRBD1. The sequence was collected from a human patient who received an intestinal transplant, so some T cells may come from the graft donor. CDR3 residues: CASSIGLLKGATYEQYF. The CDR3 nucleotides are TGTGCCAGCAGCATTGGCCTTCTTAAGGGGGCAACCTACGAGCAGTACTTC.